This T cell receptor beta chain was captured by sequencing in a study of vaccination effects on CD4 cells after COVID-19. Losses at the gene ends were 0 bases for V and 4 bases for J; bases not matched to a gene: 9. The germline gives CDR1 LGHDT, CDR2 YNNKEL (reference sequence). The length of the CDR3 is 17 residues. Antigen-specific CD4+ T cells were first expanded with viral peptide pools by the ViraFEST assay and only then sequenced. CD4+ T cell isolation took place after 10 days of culture. Each participant was given two doses of one vaccine (BNT162b2 or mRNA-1273). Points on this clone: The antigen is undetermined.

Repertoires were generated with immunoSEQ multiplex PCR, while TCRdb's copy carries only in-frame clones and drops some. The sample yields tens of thousands of clones, more than 55% seen once. The clonotype comes from a human donor who received a COVID-19 vaccine. This specimen was CD4+ T cells from PBMCs cultured with SARS-CoV-2 spike peptides, taken after COVID-19 vaccination. The V call is TRBV3-1 (or the pseudogene TRBV3-2), the J call TRBJ2-1; 7 bases agree with TRBD2. This CDR3 is CASSQDLSSGLYNEQFF. CDR3 nucleotide sequence: TGTGCCAGCAGCCAAGATCTTAGTAGCGGGTTGTACAATGAGCAGTTCTTC.